This T cell receptor beta chain was captured by sequencing in a study of T-cell memory formation after mild COVID-19 (dated by TCRdb to about 2021). Regarding the complete study: TCR sequence clusters from the two donors were largely donor specific. T-cell clones expanding and contracting after mild COVID-19 in a couple of donors were tracked by longitudinal TCRalpha and TCRbeta repertoire sequencing. Two young, previously healthy adult volunteers, one female and one male, were included in the cohort. General study outcomes and caveats: The study covered only a couple of mild cases, and larger cohorts including severe cases with pre-infection samples were considered necessary. Balanced CD4/CD8 phenotypes were observed for clones contracting from day 15 to 85, whereas a bias towards CD4+ was observed for a second wave of clones expanding from day 15 to 37. The second-wave clones that peaked on day 37 were not confirmed to be SARS-CoV-2 specific. Some responding clones were detected in pre-infection memory, which suggested that pre-existing cross-reactive memory T cells had joined the SARS-CoV-2 response. Contracting CD4+ clones were located mainly in the CM and EM memory subsets, whereas CD8+ clones were found to be enriched in EMRA.

Regarding this clonotype: No antigen is known for it. No much larger clonotype is one base removed from it; base qualities were not supplied.

Instrument used: Illumina NovaSeq 6000. cDNA libraries for TCRalpha and TCRbeta were prepared by 5'RACE using constant-segment primers, with sample barcodes and unique molecular identifiers added. Trizol reagent was used to extract RNA from every sample. Amplification of the libraries took two PCR steps, and the second step added a second sample barcode plus Illumina TruSeq adapters. Sequencing of the libraries was done on an Illumina NovaSeq, producing 2 x 150 bp paired-end reads. In the authors' own workflow: With migec v1.2.7, reads were demultiplexed and then collapsed into UMI-guided consensus sequences. Using mixcr v2.1.11, the UMI consensuses were aligned to TRA and TRB V and J templates and assembled into clonotypes. A clonotype was counted as expanded or contracted only if both edgeR and NoisET called the change significant, with noise models trained on biological replicates. edgeR calls used a false discovery rate-adjusted p below 0.01 and a log2 fold-change threshold of 1. As an exploratory analysis of dynamics, max-normalized trajectories of the 1000 most abundant clonotypes were examined with PCA combined with hierarchical clustering. Separately sequenced CD4+ and CD8+ repertoires were used to assign the CD4 or CD8 phenotype of responding clones. TCRdb trimmed the raw reads at Q25, called clones with MiXCR and kept productive beta chains. Identical CDR3 protein sequences are pooled into one entry, listed with their most common genes and DNA. TCRdb's processing, not the authors' own work, is the source of the V and J calls. Counted in this sample were 120,000 or so distinct CDR3 sequences; over 15% of them appeared once. The ten most abundant clones make up 4.5% to 5.5% of the sample.

From the germline V gene, CDR1 is MNHNS and CDR2 is SASEGT. V and J lose 2 bases and 3 bases, and a span of 7 bases separates them. From its cysteine to its phenylalanine, the CDR3 spans 13 amino acids. Left in the record is the CDR3 DNA by itself, 39 bases read in frame from the first base. PBMCs were isolated by Ficoll-Paque density gradient centrifugation. The sample comprised PBMCs or a T cell subset sorted from them (not recorded which). The receptor was derived from a man younger than 35 who had mild COVID-19 (a few samples of this study predate the infection). The sample titles of this study are shuffled in the database, so cell type and time point are left out; the donor was told from shared clones. The V and J segments used are TRBV6-1 and TRBJ1-1; the D segment cannot be called with confidence. The CDR3 region reads CASSEIGHTEAFF. The DNA is TGTGCCAGCAGTGAAATCGGCCACACTGAAGCTTTCTTT.